Below, 31 T cell receptor beta chains from the same sample are listed, as sequenced in a study of EBV T-cell therapy then PD-1 blockade in nasopharyngeal carcinoma. Sequencing was performed with immunoSEQ multiplex PCR; in TCRdb, only in-frame clones are kept and a portion is missing. Among tens of thousands of clones, 84% were seen once, and the ten largest hold roughly 32%. Their antigens are not known. Time point indicated: 266 days after commencement of treatment, after nivolumab therapy. Stated treatment: AdE1-LMPpoly-expanded autologous EBV-specific T-cell therapy followed by anti-PD-1 nivolumab. The sample here was CD8+ T cells from blood, taken at day 266 from a patient whose treatment included autologous EBV-specific T cells and nivolumab. All receptors come from a man in his forties with nasopharyngeal carcinoma.

The V gene is TRBV7-3, the J gene TRBJ2-7; tentatively, D is TRBD1 (5 bases). Germline V gene data show CDR1 as SGHTA and CDR2 as FQGTGA. V shed 2 bases and J shed 7 bases, with 12 bases lying between them. CDR3 length: 13 residues. CDR3 bases: TGTGCCAGCAGCTTAGCAGTCCCAGGGGAGCAGTACTTC. Encoded protein: CASSLAVPGEQYF.

The rearrangement joins TRBV27 to TRBJ2-1; the D gene is possibly TRBD2 (6 bases). The CDR3 has 14 amino acids. Trimming shortened V by 2 bases and J by 3 bases, and 8 bases separated the two germline ends. Germline V CDR1 and CDR2: MNHEY, SMNVEV (reference sequence). The DNA of the CDR3 is TGTGCCAGCAGTTTAGGGGGGAACTACAATGAGCAGTTCTTC. Translated, it gives CASSLGGNYNEQFF.

This clone was detected a few times. This chain links TRBV27 with TRBJ2-4; tentative D call: TRBD1 (5 bases). Looked up from germline, CDR1 is MNHEY and CDR2 is SMNVEV (reference sequence). Trimming took off 6 bases at V and 4 bases at J, with 13 bases between the two ends. CDR3 length: 14 residues. The CDR3, as DNA: TGTGCCAGCAGGGTGGCAGGGTCAAAAAACATTCAGTACTTC. It yields the protein CASRVAGSKNIQYF.

The rearrangement uses TRBV18 and TRBJ2-5, with 14 bases aligning to TRBD2. This CDR3 has 17 amino acids. The trim removed 3 bases at V and 4 bases at J, leaving 7 bases unmatched. Germline V gene data show CDR1 as KGHSH and CDR2 as LQKENI. The CDR3 loop reads CASSPTSGGARGETQYF. The CDR3 coding sequence is TGTGCCAGCTCACCGACTAGCGGGGGGGCCCGCGGAGAGACCCAGTACTTC.

This clone was found a few times. V and J are TRBV13 and TRBJ1-1, with a tentative D call TRBD1 (5 bases). V was trimmed by 5 bases and J by 11 bases, leaving 21 bases between them. Germline V lookup: CDR1 PRHDT, CDR2 FYEKMQ (reference sequence). The CDR3 is 14 residues long. The CDR3 protein is CASSPSLQADGAFF. CDR3 bases: TGTGCCAGCAGCCCCTCCTTACAGGCTGATGGGGCTTTCTTT.

The chain recombines TRBV10-3 with TRBJ2-7, with 9 positions matching TRBD1. Germline V lookup: CDR1 ENHRY, CDR2 SYGVKD. Trimming at V came to 3 bases and at J to 0 bases, leaving 3 bases not matched to a gene. This CDR3 is built from 15 residues. Here the CDR3 reads CAISDGTGSSYEQYF. The CDR3 region has the DNA TGTGCCATCAGTGACGGGACAGGGAGCTCCTACGAGCAGTACTTC.

This chain links TRBV4-3 with TRBJ1-5; no definite D call. CDR3 length: 12 amino acids. V shed 0 bases and J shed 3 bases, with 0 bases lying between them. Germline V gene lookup returns CDR1 LGHNA and CDR2 YSLEER. CDR3 amino acids: CASSQDNQPQHF. The CDR3 DNA follows: TGCGCCAGCAGCCAAGACAATCAGCCCCAGCATTTT.

The chain joins TRBV14 to TRBJ1-1; D might be TRBD1 (6 bases). CDR3 size: 15 residues. The germline CDR1 and CDR2 sequences are SGHDN and FVKESK. The V end was cut by 0 bases, the J end by 1 base, with 9 bases between. The CDR3 DNA reads as TGTGCCAGCAGCCAAGAGGACAGCTGGAACACTGAAGCTTTCTTT. Translation gives CASSQEDSWNTEAFF.

The chain has TRBV5-1 and TRBJ2-1, with 8 bases matching TRBD1. With 2 bases clipped from V and 2 bases from J, the junction kept 9 bases outside the gene matches. From germline, CDR1 is SGHRS and CDR2 YFSETQ. The CDR3 length is 17 residues. The CDR3 bases are TGCGCCAGCAGCTTTCTGGACAGGGCTCCCACCTACAATGAGCAGTTCTTC. Translation: CASSFLDRAPTYNEQFF.

The rearrangement joins TRBV6-4 to TRBJ2-1; 10 bases are a match to TRBD2. The CDR3 is 15 amino acids. V dropped 4 bases and J dropped 3; count of bases not matched to a gene: 3. CDR1 and CDR2 from the germline V gene are MRHNA and SNTAGT. CDR3 residues: CASSGASGGYNEQFF. Written as DNA, the CDR3 is TGTGCCAGCAGTGGCGCTAGCGGGGGCTACAATGAGCAGTTCTTC.

This sequence joins TRBV4-1 and TRBJ2-7; 8 bases align to TRBD2. The CDR3 runs 16 residues. The germline CDR1 and CDR2 sequences are MGHRA and YSYEKL. V shed 2 bases, J shed 0 bases, and the junction held 6 bases outside the gene matches. CDR3 loop: CASSQSRGGFSYEQYF. In DNA, the CDR3 is TGCGCCAGCAGCCAATCCCGGGGGGGCTTCTCCTACGAGCAGTACTTC.

The rearrangement joins TRBV25-1 to TRBJ1-1; unclear D gene. The CDR3 consists of 12 residues. Trimming shortened V by 5 bases and J by 2 bases, and 6 bases separated the two germline ends. The germline V gene has CDR1 MGHDK and CDR2 SYGVNS. CDR3 nucleotides: TGTGCCAGCAGTATAGGAAACACTGAAGCTTTCTTT. Protein sequence: CASSIGNTEAFF.

There are a few counts of this clone. This chain connects TRBV6-5 to TRBJ2-7; no definite D call. The CDR3 covers 16 residues. The V and J ends lost 1 base and 2 bases respectively, with 15 bases between them. Germline V gene data show CDR1 as MNHEY and CDR2 as SVGAGI. Here the CDR3 DNA reads TGTGCCAGCAGTTACTTCCCGGCGGACCGCACCTACGAGCAGTACTTC. Translated: CASSYFPADRTYEQYF.

The chain joins TRBV9 to TRBJ1-2; D is unclear. CDR3 length: 12 amino acids. Trimming took 7 bases from V and 2 from J, leaving 9 bases between them. Germline-derived CDR1 and CDR2 are SGDLS and YYNGEE. The CDR3 spells CASLRGNYGYTF. The CDR3 bases are TGTGCCAGCCTCCGGGGAAACTATGGCTACACCTTC. The complete variable domain, with remaining parts taken from reference TRBV9 and TRBJ1-2, reads DSGVTQTPKHLITATGQRVTLRCSPRSGDLSVYWYQQSLDQGLQFLIQYYNGEERAKGNILERFSAQQFPDLHSELNLSSLELGDSALYFCASLRGNYGYTFGSGTRLTVV.

The DNA for the CDR3 is TGCGCCAGCAGCCAAGATCTAGGGAGGGGTTACTACGAGCAGTACTTC. Translating it yields CASSQDLGRGYYEQYF. This chain joins TRBV4-1 and TRBJ2-7, with 7 nucleotides matching TRBD2. The CDR3 is 16 residues long. The trim removed 0 bases at V and 3 bases at J, leaving 8 bases unmatched. CDR1 and CDR2 from the germline V gene are MGHRA and YSYEKL.

J is TRBJ1-1 and V is TRBV4-3; D possibly corresponds to TRBD1 (5 bases). V lost 0 bases and J lost 1, with 18 bases in between. This CDR3 has 18 amino acids. Germline-derived CDR1 and CDR2 are LGHNA and YSLEER. CDR3 in amino acids: CASSQDDGATVRNTEAFF. The CDR3 nucleotides read TGCGCCAGCAGCCAAGATGATGGGGCGACCGTCCGGAACACTGAAGCTTTCTTT.

The rearrangement links TRBV29-1 to TRBJ2-7; TRBD1 or TRBD2 may be the D gene (6 bases each). Germline CDR1 and CDR2: SQVTM and ANQGSEA. CDR3 length equals 12 residues. V lost 4 bases to trimming and J lost 3 bases, with 10 bases between them. CDR3 protein: CSVVGGFYEQYF. The CDR3 DNA sequence: TGCAGCGTTGTAGGGGGGTTCTACGAGCAGTACTTC.

This chain links TRBV12-3 or TRBV12-4 with TRBJ1-2, with D perhaps matching TRBD1 (5 bases). There are 12 residues in the CDR3. Trimming removed 4 bases from V and 10 bases from J, with 13 bases in between. The CDR3 region is CASSSGGTDYTF. As DNA, the CDR3 is TGTGCCAGCAGTTCCGGTGGGACGGACTACACCTTC.

The rearrangement joins TRBV3-1 (or the pseudogene TRBV3-2) to TRBJ2-4; D remains unclear. Trimming took 4 bases from V and 4 from J, leaving 20 bases between them. The CDR3 has 17 amino acids. Germline loops: CDR1 LGHDT, CDR2 YNNKEL (reference sequence). The DNA for the CDR3 is TGTGCCAGCAGCCGCAGCTGTCCCATTTGCAAAAAAAACATTCAGTACTTC. The encoded protein is CASSRSCPICKKNIQYF.

This chain uses TRBV25-1 with TRBJ1-2; unclear D gene. Germline CDR1 is MGHDK and CDR2 is SYGVNS. V was clipped by 2 bases and J by 5 bases, with 6 bases between them. The CDR3 is 12 amino acids. The CDR3 DNA reads TGTGCCAGCAGTGAAGCCCAGTATGGCTACACCTTC. Encoded protein: CASSEAQYGYTF.

The V and J genes are TRBV9 and TRBJ2-2, with D tentatively TRBD2 (6 bases). CDR1 is SGDLS and CDR2 is YYNGEE in the germline V gene. Trimming pared 3 bases from V and 7 bases from J, leaving 16 bases between. CDR3 length equals 15 residues. DNA of the CDR3: TGTGCCAGCAGCGATCCCGGGACGGAGGGCGGGGAGCTGTTTTTT. Translating it yields CASSDPGTEGGELFF.

J is TRBJ1-2 and V is TRBV9; 9 bases line up with TRBD1. CDR3 size: 12 residues. CDR1 is SGDLS and CDR2 is YYNGEE in the germline V gene. V trimming: 4 bases; J trimming: 8 bases; junction bases outside the gene matches: 3. The CDR3 DNA is TGTGCCAGCAGCAACAGGGGGCCCGGCTACACCTTC. This codes for CASSNRGPGYTF.

The chain employs TRBV2 and TRBJ2-2; D is possibly TRBD2 (6 bases). Trimming removed 4 bases at V and 6 bases at J, with 9 bases between. This CDR3 comprises 13 residues. Germline values: CDR1 SNHLY, CDR2 FYNNEI. The CDR3 loop reads CASSVGGPGELFF. The DNA for the CDR3 is TGTGCCAGCAGTGTTGGAGGGCCCGGGGAGCTGTTTTTT.

The chain uses TRBV7-9 and TRBJ2-2; 8 bases agree with TRBD1. Germline V gives CDR1 SEHNR, CDR2 FQNEAQ (reference sequence). This CDR3 spans 16 amino acids. V lost 3 bases to trimming and J lost 4 bases; unmatched junction nucleotides: 7. The CDR3 nucleotides read TGTGCCAGCAGCTTGACAGGGGCAAAGAGCACCGGGGAGCTGTTTTTT. It codes for CASSLTGAKSTGELFF.

This clone was seen only once. This chain connects TRBV6-2 or TRBV6-3 to TRBJ2-7; 8 nucleotides match TRBD2. Germline V lookup: CDR1 MNHEY, CDR2 SVGEGT. J gave up 2 bases and V 0 bases, and 3 bases lay outside the gene matches. There are 15 residues in the CDR3. Written as DNA, the CDR3 is TGTGCCAGCAGTTACTCGGCGGGGGGCGCCTACGAGCAGTACTTC. It is translated as CASSYSAGGAYEQYF.

This sequence joins TRBV5-1 and TRBJ1-1, with D perhaps TRBD1 (6 bases). Trimming pared 3 bases from V and 0 bases from J, leaving 12 bases between. Looked up from germline, CDR1 is SGHRS and CDR2 is YFSETQ. The CDR3 has 15 amino acids. DNA for the CDR3: TGCGCCAGCAGCTACAAGGGACAACTGAACACTGAAGCTTTCTTT. Its protein is CASSYKGQLNTEAFF.

The chain uses TRBV12-3 or TRBV12-4 and TRBJ2-5; D is possibly TRBD2 (6 bases). Trimming removed 3 bases at V and 5 bases at J, with 10 bases between. The CDR3 extends over 13 amino acids. CDR3 protein: CASSFGGVETQYF. In DNA form, the CDR3 reads TGTGCCAGCAGTTTCGGAGGGGTCGAGACCCAGTACTTC.

This chain uses TRBV7-6 with TRBJ1-2; 8 nucleotides match TRBD1. V shed 5 bases and J 5 bases; nucleotides not matched to a gene: 4. Germline CDR1 reads SGHVS; CDR2 reads FNYEAQ. This CDR3 contains 13 residues. The CDR3 reads CASSPDRGYGYTF. In DNA, the CDR3 is TGTGCCAGCAGCCCCGACAGGGGATATGGCTACACCTTC.

The chain links TRBV5-1 to TRBJ2-5; weak D call: TRBD2 (7 bases). V shed 6 bases and J shed 1 base, with 16 bases lying between them. Germline V CDR1 and CDR2: SGHRS, YFSETQ. This CDR3 spans 15 amino acids. The CDR3 sequence is CASTYGRGAQETQYF. The CDR3 coding sequence is TGCGCCAGCACCTATGGGAGGGGGGCCCAAGAGACCCAGTACTTC.

The V and J genes are TRBV9 and TRBJ2-7; 8 bases are shared with TRBD2. The CDR3 is made up of 16 amino acids. V was pared by 2 bases and J by 5 bases, with 12 bases of the junction left unmatched. Germline V CDR1 and CDR2: SGDLS, YYNGEE. Here the CDR3 DNA reads TGTGCCAGCAGCGTCGGGGTGACTAGCGCGGGGGACGAGCAGTACTTC. It is translated as CASSVGVTSAGDEQYF. Together with reference TRBV9 and TRBJ2-7, the CDR3 gives the full variable domain: DSGVTQTPKHLITATGQRVTLRCSPRSGDLSVYWYQQSLDQGLQFLIQYYNGEERAKGNILERFSAQQFPDLHSELNLSSLELGDSALYFCASSVGVTSAGDEQYFGPGTRLTVT.

V is TRBV7-9 and J is TRBJ1-1, with 8 bases lining up with TRBD1. V lost 3 bases, J lost 7 bases, and 10 bases stayed unmatched. The CDR3 contains 15 residues. Germline loops: CDR1 SEHNR, CDR2 FQNEAQ (reference sequence). CDR3 sequence reads: CASSFRTGTNFEAFF. The CDR3 DNA reads as TGTGCCAGCAGCTTCCGGACAGGGACGAACTTTGAAGCTTTCTTT.